This entry lists 14 T cell receptor beta chains sequenced from one sample in a study of blood T cells in healthy people across ages. It was with a sample-barcoded 5' primer and a J-beta primer mix that a second PCR of roughly 7 to 12 cycles was run. Each CDR3 protein gets one entry after TCRdb re-called the 5' RACE reads with MiXCR. This sample has about 1,400,000 distinct CDR3 sequences, with 45% to 70% found just once. The sequencing sample was made of blood. The receptors come from a man between 18 and 35 years old in good health.

The V call is TRBV6-5, the J call TRBJ1-2; tentative D call: TRBD1 (6 bases). The CDR3 length is 12 residues. V was cut by 4 bases and J by 13 bases, with 16 bases left in between. CDR1 and CDR2 (germline): MNHEY, SVGAGI. This CDR3 reads CASSSIQGICTF. CDR3 sequence (DNA): TGTGCCAGCAGTTCCATACAGGGAATTTGCACCTTC.

The chain links TRBV20-1 to TRBJ2-4; TRBD1 aligns across 7 bases. Trimming cost V 0 bases and J 2 bases; bases outside gene matches: 4. The germline V gene encodes CDR1 DFQATT and CDR2 SNEGSKA (reference sequence). The CDR3 covers 15 residues. Here the CDR3 reads CSARDPTGSKNIQYF. The DNA of the CDR3 is TGCAGTGCTAGAGATCCGACAGGGTCCAAAAACATTCAGTACTTC.

This clonotype showed up just once. The chain carries TRBV3-1 and TRBJ2-1, with D perhaps matching TRBD2 (6 bases). Looked up from germline, CDR1 is LGHDT and CDR2 is YNNKEL (reference sequence). Trimming removed 3 bases at V and 6 bases at J, with 9 bases between. The CDR3 is made up of 13 amino acids. The CDR3 sequence: CASSQTLANEQFF. The CDR3 coding sequence is TGTGCCAGCAGCCAGACACTAGCCAATGAGCAGTTCTTC.

V is TRBV9 and J is TRBJ2-3; 7 bases are a match to TRBD1. Germline V gives CDR1 SGDLS, CDR2 YYNGEE. The V and J ends lost 2 bases and 2 bases, in that order; junction bases with no gene match: 8. This CDR3 region has 16 residues. The CDR3 reads CASSVRQGPLTDTQYF. In DNA form, the CDR3 reads TGTGCCAGCAGCGTCCGACAGGGCCCCCTCACAGATACGCAGTATTTT.

This chain joins TRBV28 and TRBJ1-1, with D tentatively TRBD1 (5 bases). Germline CDR1 is MDHEN and CDR2 is SYDVKM. CDR3 length: 14 residues. V dropped 5 bases and J dropped 2 bases, with 12 bases sitting between them. DNA of the CDR3: TGTGCCAGCAGTGGGACGGTAAGAAACACTGAAGCTTTCTTT. It codes for CASSGTVRNTEAFF.

The V call is TRBV20-1, the J call TRBJ2-1; no firm D call. The germline CDR1 and CDR2 sequences are DFQATT and SNEGSKA (reference sequence). V lost 3 bases and J 8 bases, leaving 8 bases between the germline ends. The CDR3 is made up of 11 amino acids. The CDR3 here is CSARFSDEQFF. The CDR3 DNA reads TGCAGTGCTAGGTTTTCCGATGAGCAGTTCTTC.

The V gene is TRBV20-1, the J gene TRBJ2-3, with 7 nucleotides matching TRBD2. Germline V CDR1 and CDR2: DFQATT, SNEGSKA (reference sequence). CDR3 length: 17 residues. V lost 0 bases to trimming and J lost 2 bases; unmatched junction nucleotides: 11. The CDR3 DNA sequence: TGCAGTGCTAGAGAATGGGCAAGTAGCGGGCCCACAGATACGCAGTATTTT. It is translated as CSAREWASSGPTDTQYF.

This clonotype showed up just once. J is TRBJ2-2 and V is TRBV11-2; D gene unclear. CDR1 is SGHAT, CDR2 FQNNGV, per germline. The CDR3 length is 15 residues. The V end was cut by 4 bases, the J end by 4 bases, with 13 bases between. In nucleotides, the CDR3 is TGTGCCAGCAGCTCAGAAAGAGCAGCCACCGGGGAGCTGTTTTTT. Translating gives CASSSERAATGELFF.

Concerning this clonotype: One end of the junction fails to match germline, which may point to a read error. The chain carries TRBV10-3 and TRBJ2-4, with 11 bases matching TRBD2. Germline V gives CDR1 ENHRY, CDR2 SYGVKD. The CDR3 is 18 residues long. The CDR3 region has the DNA TGTGCCATCAGTGAGTTTCTAGCGGGGGGCTCAGCCAAAAACATTCGGTACTTC. Amino acids: CAISEFLAGGSAKNIRYF.

The CDR3 here is CASSYSRTSGGQETQYF. DNA of the CDR3: TGTGCCAGCAGTTACTCGAGGACTAGCGGGGGCCAAGAGACCCAGTACTTC. V and J are TRBV6-5 and TRBJ2-5, with TRBD2 matching 13 bases. From germline, CDR1 is MNHEY and CDR2 SVGAGI. The junction had 2 bases not matched to a gene; V was cut back by 0 bases and J by 1 base. The CDR3 consists of 17 residues.

The genes are TRBV7-9 and TRBJ1-1; no definite D call. Trimming stripped 5 bases from V and 3 bases from J, with 13 bases between. The CDR3 length is 14 residues. CDR1 SEHNR and CDR2 FQNEAQ come from the germline V gene (reference sequence). The CDR3: CASSARKVDTEAFF. The CDR3 nucleotides are TGTGCCAGCAGCGCAAGGAAGGTTGACACTGAAGCTTTCTTT.

The chain carries TRBV6-5 and TRBJ1-2; TRBD1 matches at 9 bases. The germline gives CDR1 MNHEY, CDR2 SVGAGI. The CDR3 is 20 amino acids. V shed 0 bases and J 2 bases; nucleotides not matched to a gene: 16. The CDR3 coding sequence is TGTGCCAGCAGTTACTCGATGAGTCCGGGACAGGGACTCTCGAACTATGGCTACACCTTC. Translated, it gives CASSYSMSPGQGLSNYGYTF.

The chain recombines TRBV18 with TRBJ2-5; TRBD2 is a possible D gene (6 bases). Trimming shortened V by 6 bases and J by 0 bases, and 11 bases separated the two germline ends. The CDR3 sequence is 14 residues long. CDR1 is KGHSH and CDR2 is LQKENI in the germline V gene. CDR3 DNA: TGTGCCAGCTCCAATAGCGGTTACCAAGAGACCCAGTACTTC. Encoded protein: CASSNSGYQETQYF.

The chain recombines TRBV2 with TRBJ2-7, with 7 bases identical to TRBD2. The CDR3 loop spans 15 amino acids. Trimming took 6 bases from V and 3 from J; bases not matched to a gene: 11. From germline, CDR1 is SNHLY and CDR2 FYNNEI. CDR3 amino acids: CASRNGSGTIYEQYF. The CDR3 nucleotides read TGTGCCAGCAGGAATGGCAGCGGGACTATCTACGAGCAGTACTTC.